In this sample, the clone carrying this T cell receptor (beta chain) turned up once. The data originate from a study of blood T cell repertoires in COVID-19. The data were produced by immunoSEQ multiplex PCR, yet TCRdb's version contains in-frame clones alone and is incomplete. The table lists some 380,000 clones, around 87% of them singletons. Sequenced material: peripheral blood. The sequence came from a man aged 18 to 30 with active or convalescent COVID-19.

CDR3 bases: TGTGCCAGCAGCGCAGGGACAGGGGAGACGGGGACCCAGTACTTC. The encoded protein is CASSAGTGETGTQYF. The J gene is TRBJ2-5, the V gene TRBV9, with 10 nucleotides matching TRBD1. V was pared by 3 bases and J by 7 bases, with 9 bases of the junction left unmatched. The CDR3 contains 15 residues. Germline values: CDR1 SGDLS, CDR2 YYNGEE.